Below are 9 T cell receptor beta chains sequenced from a single sample in a study of blood T cell repertoires in COVID-19. The protocol was immunoSEQ multiplex PCR, while the TCRdb copy is restricted to in-frame clones and leaves out a portion. The sample yields 130,000 to 150,000 clones, over 75% seen once. The sample taken for sequencing was peripheral blood. These receptors were obtained from a woman aged 45 to 65 with acute or convalescent COVID-19.

The chain carries TRBV6-5 and TRBJ1-1, with D possibly being TRBD1 (5 bases). V was pared by 6 bases and J by 2 bases, with 10 bases between. Germline CDR1 and CDR2: MNHEY and SVGAGI. This CDR3 contains 13 residues. The CDR3 reads CASSQGLNTEAFF. CDR3 DNA sequence: TGTGCCAGCAGCCAGGGACTAAACACTGAAGCTTTCTTT.

This sequence joins TRBV15 and TRBJ1-5; TRBD1 aligns across 8 bases. The V gene's germline CDR1 is LNHNV and CDR2 YYDKDF (reference sequence). CDR3 length equals 17 residues. Trimming took 2 bases from V and 1 from J; bases not matched to a gene: 7. In DNA form, the CDR3 reads TGTGCCACCAGCAGAATCCACAGGGGGAAGAGCAATCAGCCCCAGCATTTT. This encodes CATSRIHRGKSNQPQHF.

This clone has more than one count but fewer than ten. The chain is built from TRBV4-2 and TRBJ1-5, with 7 bases that match TRBD1. After removal of 3 bases from V and 4 bases from J, the junction contained 9 bases not matched to a gene. Germline V gene lookup returns CDR1 LGHNA and CDR2 YNFKEQ. This CDR3 region has 16 residues. The CDR3 DNA sequence: TGTGCCAGCAGCCAGTCATTGGGGGACAGAAATCAGCCCCAGCATTTT. Translated: CASSQSLGDRNQPQHF.

This clone was seen once. The V and J genes are TRBV6-5 and TRBJ1-5, with 8 positions matching TRBD1. Germline lookup yields CDR1 MNHEY and CDR2 SVGAGI. The CDR3 runs to 15 residues. Trimming removed 8 bases from V and 5 bases from J; junction bases left unmatched: 11. The CDR3 reads CASAPTGQVYQPQHF. The CDR3 DNA reads as TGTGCCAGCGCGCCCACGGGACAGGTATATCAGCCCCAGCATTTT.

J is TRBJ1-5 and V is TRBV28, with D unresolved. Per the germline V gene, CDR1 is MDHEN and CDR2 is SYDVKM. V lost 7 bases and J lost 2, with 15 bases in between. This CDR3 spans 15 amino acids. The CDR3 is CASKERSQGNQPQHF. In nucleotides, the CDR3 is TGTGCCAGCAAGGAGCGGTCGCAGGGCAATCAGCCCCAGCATTTT.

The chain recombines TRBV7-3 with TRBJ2-2; TRBD1 agrees at 7 bases. Germline CDR1 and CDR2: SGHTA and FQGTGA. Trimming cost V 2 bases and J 1 base; bases outside gene matches: 7. There are 17 residues in the CDR3. The CDR3 here is CASSLRPTGQNTGELFF. The CDR3 nucleotides are TGTGCCAGCAGCTTACGACCGACAGGGCAGAACACCGGGGAGCTGTTTTTT. Based on the CDR3 plus reference TRBV7-3 and TRBJ2-2, the full variable domain is GAGVSQTPSNKVTEKGKYVELRCDPISGHTALYWYRQSLGQGPEFLIYFQGTGAADDSGLPNDRFFAVRPEGSVSTLKIQRTERGDSAVYLCASSLRPTGQNTGELFFGEGSRLTVL.

The chain has TRBV27 and TRBJ1-5; 7 positions agree with TRBD1. Germline trimming cut 4 bases from V and 7 bases from J; bases unmatched to any gene: 7. This CDR3 comprises 14 residues. The germline V gene encodes CDR1 MNHEY and CDR2 SMNVEV (reference sequence). The CDR3 sequence is CASSYRDSNQPQHF. The CDR3 bases are TGTGCCAGCAGTTACCGGGACAGTAACCAGCCCCAGCATTTT.

The rearrangement joins TRBV12-3 or TRBV12-4 to TRBJ2-1; D gene ambiguous. The CDR3 extends over 13 amino acids. Trimming pared 1 base from V and 5 bases from J, leaving 6 bases between. In nucleotides, the CDR3 is TGTGCCAGCAGTTTAGGGGCCGACAATGAGCAGTTCTTC. The encoded protein is CASSLGADNEQFF.

V is TRBV20-1 and J is TRBJ1-2; tentative D call: TRBD1 (6 bases). CDR1 DFQATT and CDR2 SNEGSKA come from the germline V gene (reference sequence). The V end lost 4 bases, the J end lost 8 bases, and 8 bases lay between the germline ends. The CDR3 covers 10 residues. The CDR3 DNA is TGCAGTGCTACAGGGGACGGCTACACCTTC. Translated: CSATGDGYTF.